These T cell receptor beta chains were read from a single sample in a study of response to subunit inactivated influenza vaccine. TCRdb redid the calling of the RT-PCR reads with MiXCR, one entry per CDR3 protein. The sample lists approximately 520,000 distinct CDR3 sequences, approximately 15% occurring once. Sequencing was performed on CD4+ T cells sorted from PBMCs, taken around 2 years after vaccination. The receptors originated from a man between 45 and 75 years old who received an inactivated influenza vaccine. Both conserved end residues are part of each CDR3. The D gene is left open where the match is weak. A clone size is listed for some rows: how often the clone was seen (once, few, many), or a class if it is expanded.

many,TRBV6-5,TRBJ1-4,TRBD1,CASSYSGTVNEKLFF,TGTGCCAGCAGTTACTCTGGGACAGTTAATGAAAAACTGTTTTTT
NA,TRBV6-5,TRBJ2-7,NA,CASSYGSDGIRSYEQYF,TGTGCCAGCAGTTACGGCTCGGATGGGATCCGCTCCTACGAGCAGTACTTC
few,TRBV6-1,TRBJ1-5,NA,CASRLERTSQPQHF,TGTGCCAGCAGGTTGGAGAGGACATCCCAGCCCCAGCATTTT
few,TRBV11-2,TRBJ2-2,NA,CASSLPGSGNTGELFF,TGTGCCAGCAGCTTACCAGGGTCCGGGAACACCGGGGAGCTGTTTTTT
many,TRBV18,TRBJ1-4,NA,CASSPDLNEKLFF,TGTGCCAGCTCACCGGATCTGAATGAAAAACTGTTTTTT
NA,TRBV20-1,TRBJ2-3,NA,CSAMGASGPDTQYF,TGCAGTGCTATGGGGGCTAGCGGCCCAGATACGCAGTATTTT
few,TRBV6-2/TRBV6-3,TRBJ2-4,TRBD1,CASSRTGGINIQYF,TGTGCCAGCAGCCGGACAGGGGGCATAAACATTCAGTACTTC
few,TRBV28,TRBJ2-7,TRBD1,CASSLGRTGGSYEQYF,TGTGCCAGCAGTTTGGGCCGGACAGGGGGTTCGTACGAGCAGTACTTC
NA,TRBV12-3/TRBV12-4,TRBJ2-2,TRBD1,CASSSGTGKNTGELFF,TGTGCCAGCAGTTCCGGGACAGGGAAGAACACCGGGGAGCTGTTTTTT
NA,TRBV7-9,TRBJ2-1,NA,CASSLTGVGFF,TGTGCCAGCAGCTTAACCGGGGTTGGATTCTTC
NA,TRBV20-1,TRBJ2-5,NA,CSATDSLGRGTQYF,TGCAGTGCGACGGACAGTTTGGGTCGGGGGACCCAGTACTTC
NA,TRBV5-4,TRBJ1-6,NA,CASSSRQAIDSPLHF,TGTGCCAGCAGCTCCCGACAGGCTATTGATTCACCCCTCCACTTT
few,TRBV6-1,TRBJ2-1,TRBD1,CASRPGQGLYNEQFF,TGTGCCAGCAGGCCGGGACAGGGACTCTACAATGAGCAGTTCTTC
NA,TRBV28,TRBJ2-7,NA,CASSLYVGFSYEQYF,TGTGCCAGCAGTTTATACGTCGGGTTCTCCTACGAGCAGTACTTC
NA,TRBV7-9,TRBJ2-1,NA,CASSHGSGAYNEQFF,TGTGCCAGCAGCCACGGGTCGGGGGCCTACAATGAGCAGTTCTTC
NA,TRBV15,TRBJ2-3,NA,CATSRDRQSTDTQYF,TGTGCCACCAGCAGAGATCGACAGTCCACAGATACGCAGTATTTT
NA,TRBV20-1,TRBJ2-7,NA,CSARDGRSYEQYF,TGCAGTGCTAGAGACGGACGGTCCTACGAGCAGTACTTC
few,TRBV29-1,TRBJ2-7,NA,CSVESRYEQYF,TGCAGCGTTGAGTCCCGTTACGAGCAGTACTTC
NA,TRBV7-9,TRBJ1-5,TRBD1,CASTQGGTSYPQHF,TGTGCCAGCACCCAGGGGGGTACTTCTTATCCCCAGCATTTT
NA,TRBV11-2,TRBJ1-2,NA,CASSLDYWVYGYTF,TGTGCCAGCAGCTTAGACTACTGGGTCTATGGCTACACCTTC
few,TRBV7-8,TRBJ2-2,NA,CASSTQATGELFF,TGTGCCAGCAGCACTCAGGCCACCGGGGAGCTGTTTTTT
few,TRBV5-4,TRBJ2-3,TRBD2,CASSLGLAGEERRRTDTQYF,TGTGCCAGCAGCTTGGGACTAGCGGGAGAAGAAAGGAGGCGCACAGATACGCAGTATTTT
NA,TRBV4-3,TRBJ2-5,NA,CASSQDQRTGFVSQYF,TGCGCCAGCAGCCAAGATCAAAGAACAGGGTTTGTCTCCCAGTACTTC
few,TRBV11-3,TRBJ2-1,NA,CASSLDPHSDEQFF,TGTGCCAGCAGCTTAGATCCCCATAGTGATGAGCAGTTCTTC
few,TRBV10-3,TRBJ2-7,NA,CAISRTSSSSYEQYF,TGTGCCATCAGTCGCACTAGCTCGAGCTCCTACGAGCAGTACTTC
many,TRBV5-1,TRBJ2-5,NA,CASSLKDETQYF,TGCGCCAGCAGCTTGAAGGATGAGACCCAGTACTTC
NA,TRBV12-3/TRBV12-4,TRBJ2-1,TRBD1,CASSRGTGMGAYNEQFF,TGTGCCAGCAGTCGTGGGACAGGGATGGGGGCCTACAATGAGCAGTTCTTC
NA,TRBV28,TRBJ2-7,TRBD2,CASRLLAGVYEQYF,TGTGCCAGCAGACTCCTAGCGGGAGTCTACGAGCAGTACTTC
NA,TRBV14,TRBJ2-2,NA,CASSHSLFGGELFF,TGTGCCAGCAGCCATTCTTTGTTCGGCGGGGAGCTGTTTTTT
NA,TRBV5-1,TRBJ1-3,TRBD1,CASSHLTGTGNTIYF,TGCGCCAGCAGCCACCTGACAGGGACTGGAAACACCATATATTTT
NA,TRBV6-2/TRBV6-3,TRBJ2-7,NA,CASSPGQHLAREQYF,TGTGCCAGCAGCCCCGGACAGCATCTTGCCCGCGAGCAGTACTTC
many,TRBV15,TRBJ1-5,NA,CATSREGVSNQPQHF,TGTGCCACCAGCAGAGAAGGGGTGAGCAATCAGCCCCAGCATTTT
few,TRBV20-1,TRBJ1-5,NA,CSARNNANQPQHF,TGCAGTGCTAGAAATAATGCGAATCAGCCCCAGCATTTT
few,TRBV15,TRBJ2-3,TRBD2,CATSRASGSGADTQYF,TGTGCCACCAGCAGAGCTAGCGGGAGTGGGGCAGATACGCAGTATTTT
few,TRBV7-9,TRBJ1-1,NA,CASSRRGYAEAFF,TGTGCCAGCAGCCGAAGGGGGTACGCTGAAGCTTTCTTT
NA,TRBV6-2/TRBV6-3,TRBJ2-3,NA,CASSYSYGGRLHTDTQYF,TGTGCCAGCAGTTACTCCTATGGGGGGCGCCTCCACACAGATACGCAGTATTTT
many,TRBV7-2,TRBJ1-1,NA,CASSWRGAGTEAFF,TGTGCCAGCAGCTGGAGGGGCGCTGGCACTGAAGCTTTCTTT
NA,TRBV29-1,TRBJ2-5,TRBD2,CSVTRGVETQYF,TGCAGCGTAACACGGGGGGTAGAGACCCAGTACTTC
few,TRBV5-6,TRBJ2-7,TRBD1,CASSLKPQGAYEQYF,TGTGCCAGCAGCTTGAAACCTCAGGGGGCCTACGAGCAGTACTTC
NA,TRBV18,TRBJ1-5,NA,CASSPPSRVNQPQHF,TGTGCCAGCTCACCACCGTCCAGGGTCAATCAGCCCCAGCATTTT
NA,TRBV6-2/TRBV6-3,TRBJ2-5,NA,CASSYSGTKETQYF,TGTGCCAGCAGTTACTCCGGGACAAAAGAGACCCAGTACTTC
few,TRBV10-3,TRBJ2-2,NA,CAISPLGGTGELFF,TGTGCCATCAGCCCCCTAGGGGGCACCGGGGAGCTGTTTTTT
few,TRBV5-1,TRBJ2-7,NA,CASSDGIYEQYF,TGCGCCAGCAGCGACGGGATCTACGAGCAGTACTTC
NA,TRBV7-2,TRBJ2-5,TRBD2,CASSSYKTSGGRETQYF,TGTGCCAGCAGCTCCTATAAGACTAGCGGGGGCCGGGAGACCCAGTACTTC
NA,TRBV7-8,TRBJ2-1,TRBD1,CASSLGSTGQTYREQFF,TGTGCCAGCAGCTTAGGATCGACGGGACAGACTTACAGGGAGCAGTTCTTC
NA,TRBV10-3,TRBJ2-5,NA,CAISESRTETQYF,TGTGCCATCAGTGAGTCGAGGACAGAGACCCAGTACTTC
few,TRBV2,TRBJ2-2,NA,CASRVGSGTGELFF,TGTGCCAGCAGGGTAGGGTCGGGCACCGGGGAGCTGTTTTTT
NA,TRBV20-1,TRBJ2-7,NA,CSARGRTTYEQYF,TGCAGTGCTAGGGGGAGGACGACCTACGAGCAGTACTTC
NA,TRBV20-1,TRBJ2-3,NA,CSATRGPSTDTQYF,TGCAGTGCTACCAGGGGCCCTAGCACAGATACGCAGTATTTT
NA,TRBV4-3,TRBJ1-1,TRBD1,CASSQVQGQGTEAFF,TGCGCCAGCAGCCAGGTACAGGGGCAGGGCACTGAAGCTTTCTTT
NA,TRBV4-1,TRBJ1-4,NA,CASSQLLGPAPEKLFF,TGCGCCAGCAGCCAACTTCTCGGGCCGGCTCCGGAAAAACTGTTTTTT
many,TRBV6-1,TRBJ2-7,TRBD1,CASRQPGQHYEQYF,TGTGCCAGCAGGCAGCCGGGACAGCACTACGAGCAGTACTTC
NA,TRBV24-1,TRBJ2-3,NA,CATSDSLGGGTDTQYF,TGTGCCACCAGTGACTCCTTGGGGGGCGGCACAGATACGCAGTATTTT
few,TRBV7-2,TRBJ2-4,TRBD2,CASSFLGLADIKNIQYF,TGTGCCAGCAGCTTTTTGGGACTAGCGGATATAAAAAACATTCAGTACTTC
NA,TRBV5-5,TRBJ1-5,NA,CASSLDSGFNQPQHF,TGTGCCAGCAGCTTGGACTCGGGCTTCAATCAGCCCCAGCATTTT
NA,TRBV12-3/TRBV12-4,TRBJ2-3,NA,CASRLQGRAQDTQYF,TGTGCCAGCAGACTACAGGGTCGGGCACAAGATACGCAGTATTTT
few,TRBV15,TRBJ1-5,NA,CATDLGGGQPQHF,TGTGCCACAGACCTAGGGGGAGGTCAGCCCCAGCATTTT